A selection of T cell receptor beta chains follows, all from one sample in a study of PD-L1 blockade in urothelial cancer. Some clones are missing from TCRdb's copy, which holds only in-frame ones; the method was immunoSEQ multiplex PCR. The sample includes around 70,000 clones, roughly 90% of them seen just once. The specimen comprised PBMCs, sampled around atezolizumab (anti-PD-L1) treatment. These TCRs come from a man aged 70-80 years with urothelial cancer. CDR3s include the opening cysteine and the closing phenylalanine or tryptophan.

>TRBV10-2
CASSGRLAGGLGSYEQYF
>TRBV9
CASSVGPGGNEKLFF
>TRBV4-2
CASSQGISGRAYEQYF
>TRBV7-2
CASSSTSWTGTTQYF
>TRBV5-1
CASSLDSNNEQFF
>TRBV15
CATSRAIGTGYGYTF
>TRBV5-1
CASSVTGTGVEKLFF
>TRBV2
CASSAGLADYNEQFF
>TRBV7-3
CASSLRGRADVQETQYF
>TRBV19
CASRPTSAGGRGYTF
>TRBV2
CASSERVGQYF
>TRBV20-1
CSAVEYTQYF
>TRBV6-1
CASSDRGLAAYEQYF
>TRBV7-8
CASSLPSGRGTDTQYF
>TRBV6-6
CASSTGQIYGYTF
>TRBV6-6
CASSSVGGNYGYTF
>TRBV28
CASSTSSTGLYGYTF
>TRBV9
CASSGMGLAGGHEQFF
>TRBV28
CASSLIPGAYGYTF
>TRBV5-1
CASSTSAGRSADTQYF
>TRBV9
CASSVGLAGGITDTQYF